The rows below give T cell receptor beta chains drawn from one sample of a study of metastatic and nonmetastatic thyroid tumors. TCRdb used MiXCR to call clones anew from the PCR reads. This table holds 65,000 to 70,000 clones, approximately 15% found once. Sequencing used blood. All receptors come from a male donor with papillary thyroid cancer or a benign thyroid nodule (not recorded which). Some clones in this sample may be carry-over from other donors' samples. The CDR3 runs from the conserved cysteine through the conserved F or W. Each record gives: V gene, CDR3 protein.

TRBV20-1 CSASRDGHSNQPQHF
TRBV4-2 CASSQDRDPNNEQFF
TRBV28 CASSPGLLSSSYEQYF
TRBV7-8 CASSLGQENTEAFF
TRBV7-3 CASSYTSGQPQHF
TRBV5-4 CASSLKTSGYTDTQYF
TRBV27 CASSLLGGQGSETQYF
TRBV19 CASSSTRGAYTGYEQYF
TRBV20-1 CRVGLVGYPTYEQYF
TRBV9 CASSPLGTSYNEQFF
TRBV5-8 CASDSGQGVNTEAFF
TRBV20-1 CSAKPTVLPGNTIYF
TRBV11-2 CASSLEPGTSARGSNIQYF
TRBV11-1 CASIDLLRSGANVLTF
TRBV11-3 CASSLHLAVNEQFF
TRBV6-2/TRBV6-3 CASSFWRLSHTGELFF
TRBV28 CASQFNYEQYF
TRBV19 CASSASSGCTTYNEQFF
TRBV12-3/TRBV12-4 CASSFSPGLAGQDTQYF
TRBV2 CASRGQGGTGELFF
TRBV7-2 CASSTYLAGGTDTQYF
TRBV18 CASSPNTGELFF
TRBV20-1 CSAYPRDLTYNEQFF
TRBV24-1 CATSPGPDLNIQYF
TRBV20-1 CSAPGAGDMYNEQFF
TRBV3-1 CASSPGDRLLYGYTF
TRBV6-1 CASSLGGTRADTQYF
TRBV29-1 CSVEGPNLGWTMNTEAFF
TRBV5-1 CASSTLAGNGQFF
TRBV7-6 CASSLAPTGNTGELFF
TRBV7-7 CASSLSGASTGELFF
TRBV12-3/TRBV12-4 CASRQYIGGNEQFF